This TCR beta chain was recovered during a study of T cells in Graves' hyperthyroidism and ophthalmopathy. Patients were aged 18 to 65, had disease duration under 2 months, and had newly diagnosed hyperthyroidism. Using RNA transcripts as the source, TCR beta CDR3 regions were amplified. The HTBI primer set drove a first-round RT-PCR of the TCR CDR3. TCRdb re-called the multiplex PCR reads with MiXCR, one entry per CDR3 protein. The sample consists of 500,000 to 750,000 distinct CDR3 sequences, about 43% of them appearing once. This clonotype was found a few times. Germline-derived CDR1 and CDR2 are KGHSH and LQKENI. Deletions cut 3 bases from V and 4 bases from J, with 15 bases between. CDR3 size: 15 residues.

This receptor was obtained from a woman aged 18-29 years with Graves' hyperthyroidism. Sequenced: peripheral blood or thyroid tissue (not recorded which). The chain joins TRBV18 to TRBJ2-5; D is unresolved. The chain's CDR3 is CASSPRKGFGETQYF. CDR3 DNA: TGTGCCAGCTCACCTCGGAAGGGATTCGGAGAGACCCAGTACTTC.